The clone carrying this TCR beta chain has ten or more counts. The study amplified TCR beta CDR3 regions using RNA transcripts. HTBI primers were used in a first-round RT-PCR, which preceded a second-round multiplex PCR. From the multiplex PCR reads, TCRdb called clonotypes with MiXCR, one entry per CDR3 protein. The sample consists of some 350,000 distinct CDR3 sequences, roughly 17% of them appearing once. This sample is drawn from a study of Graves' ophthalmopathy and Graves' hyperthyroidism. In this cohort's terms, stable hyperthyroidism meant no ophthalmopathy by 18 months of follow-up. Only newly diagnosed hyperthyroidism patients aged 18 to 65, with under 2 months' duration, were enrolled. V dropped 6 bases and J dropped 4 bases, with 10 bases sitting between them. The CDR3 is 13 amino acids. Germline V gene lookup returns CDR1 SGDLS and CDR2 YYNGEE.

The rearrangement joins TRBV9 to TRBJ2-2; TRBD2 is a possible D gene (6 bases). Input material: peripheral blood. This TCR was recovered from an adult woman with stable Graves' hyperthyroidism. The CDR3 loop reads CASKGLTTGELFF. CDR3 bases: TGTGCCAGCAAGGGACTGACCACCGGGGAGCTGTTTTTT.